The clone carrying this T cell receptor (beta chain) was detected only once. The sample originates from a study of blood T cell repertoires in COVID-19. Study-wide background: Sites across the United States, Italy and Spain contributed samples from acute and convalescent COVID-19. Sources were T cells, B-cell-depleted T cells, or PBMCs; the material itself was cDNA or gDNA.

Trimming stripped 2 bases from V and 6 bases from J, with 11 bases between. This CDR3 contains 13 residues. The V gene's germline CDR1 is MNHEY and CDR2 SMNVEV (reference sequence). The table came from immunoSEQ multiplex PCR; TCRdb's copy has only in-frame clones and leaves some out. This table holds around 130,000 clones, approximately 85% found once. The receptor comes from a man aged 50 to 60 with acute or convalescent COVID-19. The rearrangement links TRBV27 to TRBJ2-7; D might be TRBD1 (6 bases). The specimen sequenced was peripheral blood. The CDR3 reads CASSLQGKVEQYF. The DNA for the CDR3 is TGTGCCAGCAGTTTACAGGGGAAGGTCGAGCAGTACTTC.